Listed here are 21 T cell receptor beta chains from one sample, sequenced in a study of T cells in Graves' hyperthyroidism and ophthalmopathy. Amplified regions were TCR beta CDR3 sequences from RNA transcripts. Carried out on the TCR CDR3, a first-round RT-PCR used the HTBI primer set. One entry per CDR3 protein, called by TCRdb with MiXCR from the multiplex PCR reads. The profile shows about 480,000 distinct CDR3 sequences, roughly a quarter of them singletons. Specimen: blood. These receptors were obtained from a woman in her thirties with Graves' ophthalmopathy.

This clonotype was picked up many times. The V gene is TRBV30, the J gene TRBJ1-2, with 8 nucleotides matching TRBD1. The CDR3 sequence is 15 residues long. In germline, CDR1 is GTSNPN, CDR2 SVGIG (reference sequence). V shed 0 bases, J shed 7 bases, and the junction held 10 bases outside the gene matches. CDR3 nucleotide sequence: TGTGCCTGGAGTGTACTGGTCAGGGGGCTAAGTGGCTACACCTTC. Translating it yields CAWSVLVRGLSGYTF.

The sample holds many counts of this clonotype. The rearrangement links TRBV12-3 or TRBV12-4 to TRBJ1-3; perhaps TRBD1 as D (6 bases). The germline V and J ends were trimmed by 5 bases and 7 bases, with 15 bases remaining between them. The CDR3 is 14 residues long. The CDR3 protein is CASSDNREENTIYF. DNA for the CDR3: TGTGCCAGCAGTGACAACAGGGAAGAGAACACCATATATTTT.

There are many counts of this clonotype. The CDR3 is CASTPTGRGNTEAFF. In DNA, the CDR3 is TGTGCCAGCACCCCAACGGGCAGGGGGAACACTGAAGCTTTCTTT. The rearrangement joins TRBV6-1 to TRBJ1-1, with D maybe TRBD1 (6 bases). Germline CDR1 is MNHNS and CDR2 is SASEGT. The V end was cut by 7 bases, the J end by 1 base, with 16 bases between. CDR3 length equals 15 residues.

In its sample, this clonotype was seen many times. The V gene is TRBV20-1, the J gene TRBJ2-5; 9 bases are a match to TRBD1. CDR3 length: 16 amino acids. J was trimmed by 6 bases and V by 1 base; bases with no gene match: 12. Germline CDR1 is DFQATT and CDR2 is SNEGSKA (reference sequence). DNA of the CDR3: TGCAGTGCTAGAGGACCCCCGGGACAGGGTACGCAGACCCAGTACTTC. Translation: CSARGPPGQGTQTQYF.

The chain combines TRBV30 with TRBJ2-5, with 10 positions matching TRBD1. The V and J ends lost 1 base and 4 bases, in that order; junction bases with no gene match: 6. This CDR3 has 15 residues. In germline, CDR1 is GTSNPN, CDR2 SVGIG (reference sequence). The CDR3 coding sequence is TGTGCCTGGAGTGCGTTGACAGGGGGCGTAGAGACCCAGTACTTC. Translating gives CAWSALTGGVETQYF. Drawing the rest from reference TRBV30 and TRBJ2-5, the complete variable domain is SQTIHQWPATLVQPVGSPLSLECTVEGTSNPNLYWYRQAAGRGLQLLFYSVGIGQISSEVPQNLSASRPQDRQFILSSKKLLLSDSGFYLCAWSALTGGVETQYFGPGTRLLVL.

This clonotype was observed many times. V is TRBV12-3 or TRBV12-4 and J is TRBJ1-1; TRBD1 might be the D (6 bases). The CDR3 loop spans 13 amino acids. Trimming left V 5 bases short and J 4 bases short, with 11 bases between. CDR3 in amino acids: CASSPGQSTEAFF. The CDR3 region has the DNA TGTGCCAGCAGTCCCGGACAGTCCACTGAAGCTTTCTTT.

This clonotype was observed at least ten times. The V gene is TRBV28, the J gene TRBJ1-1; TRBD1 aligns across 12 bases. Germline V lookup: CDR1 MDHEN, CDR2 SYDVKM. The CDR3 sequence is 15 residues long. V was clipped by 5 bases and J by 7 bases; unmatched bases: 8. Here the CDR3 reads CASSIPGQGAFEAFF. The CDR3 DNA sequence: TGTGCCAGCAGTATCCCGGGACAGGGGGCTTTTGAAGCTTTCTTT.

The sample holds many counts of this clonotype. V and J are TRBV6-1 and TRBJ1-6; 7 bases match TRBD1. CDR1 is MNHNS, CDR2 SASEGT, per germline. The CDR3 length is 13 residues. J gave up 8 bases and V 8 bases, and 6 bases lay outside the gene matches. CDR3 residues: CASPGQPYSPLHF. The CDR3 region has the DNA TGTGCCAGCCCGGGACAGCCCTATTCACCCCTCCACTTT.

CDR3: CASSRGGQGPILYEQYF. DNA for the CDR3: TGTGCCAGCAGTCGAGGGGGACAGGGCCCGATACTCTACGAGCAGTACTTC. The chain joins TRBV2 to TRBJ2-7; 9 nucleotides align to TRBD1. The germline CDR1 and CDR2 sequences are SNHLY and FYNNEI. J lost 3 bases, V lost 5 bases, and 14 bases had no gene match. This CDR3 is built from 17 residues.

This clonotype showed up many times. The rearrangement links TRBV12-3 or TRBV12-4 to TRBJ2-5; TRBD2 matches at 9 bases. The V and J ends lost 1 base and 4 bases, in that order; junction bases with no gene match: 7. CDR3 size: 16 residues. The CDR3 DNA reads TGTGCCAGCAGTTTAGTGGCTAGCGGGGCGGGAGAGACCCAGTACTTC. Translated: CASSLVASGAGETQYF.

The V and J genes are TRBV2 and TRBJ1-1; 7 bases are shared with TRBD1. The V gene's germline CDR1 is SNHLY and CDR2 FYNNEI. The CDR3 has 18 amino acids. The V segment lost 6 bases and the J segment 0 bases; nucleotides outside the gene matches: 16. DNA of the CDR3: TGTGCCAGCAGATACCCACGGGGGAGGGGGCGAATGAACACTGAAGCTTTCTTT. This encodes CASRYPRGRGRMNTEAFF.

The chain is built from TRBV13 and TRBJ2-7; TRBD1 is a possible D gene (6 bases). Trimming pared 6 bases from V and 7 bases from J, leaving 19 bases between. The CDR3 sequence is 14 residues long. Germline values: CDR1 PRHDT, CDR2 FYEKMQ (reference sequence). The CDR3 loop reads CASSLGQSRLEQYF. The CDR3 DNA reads TGTGCCAGCAGTCTAGGACAGTCCCGCTTAGAGCAGTACTTC.

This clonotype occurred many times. In DNA form, the CDR3 reads TGTGCCAGCAGCCTCGGGGGGCTTGGGGCTGAAGCTTTCTTT. It translates to CASSLGGLGAEAFF. This sequence joins TRBV6-1 and TRBJ1-1, with D possibly TRBD1 on 6 matching bases. Germline loops: CDR1 MNHNS, CDR2 SASEGT. With 6 bases removed from V and 6 bases from J, the gap between germline ends came to 17 bases. The CDR3 runs 14 residues.

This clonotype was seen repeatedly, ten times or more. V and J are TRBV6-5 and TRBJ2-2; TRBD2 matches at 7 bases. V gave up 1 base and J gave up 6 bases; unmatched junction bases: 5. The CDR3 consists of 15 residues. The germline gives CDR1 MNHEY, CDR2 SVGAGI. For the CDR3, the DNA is TGTGCCAGCAGTTACTTAGCGGGCGGGGCCGGGGAGCTGTTTTTT. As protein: CASSYLAGGAGELFF.

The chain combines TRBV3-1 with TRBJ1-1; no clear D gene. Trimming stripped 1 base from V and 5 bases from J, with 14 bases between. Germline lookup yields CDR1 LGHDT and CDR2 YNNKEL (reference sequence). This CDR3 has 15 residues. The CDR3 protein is CASSQGPPLRTEAFF. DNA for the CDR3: TGTGCCAGCAGCCAAGGGCCCCCACTGCGGACTGAAGCTTTCTTT.

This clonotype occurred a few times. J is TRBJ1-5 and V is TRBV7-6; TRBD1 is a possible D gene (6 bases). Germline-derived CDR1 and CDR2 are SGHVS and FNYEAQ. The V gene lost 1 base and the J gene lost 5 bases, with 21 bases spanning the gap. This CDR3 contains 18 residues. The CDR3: CASSLGEGTSGGHQPQHF. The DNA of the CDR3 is TGTGCCAGCAGCTTAGGGGAGGGGACATCCGGCGGGCATCAGCCCCAGCATTTT.

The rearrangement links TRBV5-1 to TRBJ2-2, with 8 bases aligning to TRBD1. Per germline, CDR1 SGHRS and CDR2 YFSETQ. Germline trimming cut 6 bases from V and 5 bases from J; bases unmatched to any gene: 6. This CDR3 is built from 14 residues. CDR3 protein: CASTGTGETGELFF. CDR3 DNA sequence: TGCGCCAGCACCGGGACAGGAGAGACCGGGGAGCTGTTTTTT.

CDR3 amino acids: CASSPLSENNYGYTF. The CDR3, as DNA: TGTGCCAGCAGTCCCCTCTCCGAGAATAACTATGGCTACACCTTC. The chain has TRBV28 and TRBJ1-2; D unresolved. CDR1 and CDR2 (germline): MDHEN, SYDVKM. The CDR3 loop spans 15 amino acids. V was cut by 5 bases and J by 1 base, with 14 bases left in between.

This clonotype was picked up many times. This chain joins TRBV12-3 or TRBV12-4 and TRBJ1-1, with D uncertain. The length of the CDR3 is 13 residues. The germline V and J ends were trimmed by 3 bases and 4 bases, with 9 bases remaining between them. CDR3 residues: CASSLTRGTEAFF. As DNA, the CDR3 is TGTGCCAGCAGTTTGACACGTGGCACTGAAGCTTTCTTT.

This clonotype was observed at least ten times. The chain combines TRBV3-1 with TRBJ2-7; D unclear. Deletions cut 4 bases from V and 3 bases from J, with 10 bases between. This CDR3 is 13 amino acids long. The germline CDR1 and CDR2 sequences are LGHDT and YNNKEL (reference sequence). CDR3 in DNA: TGTGCCAGCAGCCCCCAGTCTCGCTACGAGCAGTACTTC. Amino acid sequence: CASSPQSRYEQYF.

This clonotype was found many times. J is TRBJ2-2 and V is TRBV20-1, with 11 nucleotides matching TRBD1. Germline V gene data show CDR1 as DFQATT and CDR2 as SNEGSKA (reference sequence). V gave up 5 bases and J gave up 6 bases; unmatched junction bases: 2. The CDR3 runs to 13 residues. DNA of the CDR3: TGCAGTGCTCCGGGACAGGGGGCCGGGGAGCTGTTTTTT. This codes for CSAPGQGAGELFF.